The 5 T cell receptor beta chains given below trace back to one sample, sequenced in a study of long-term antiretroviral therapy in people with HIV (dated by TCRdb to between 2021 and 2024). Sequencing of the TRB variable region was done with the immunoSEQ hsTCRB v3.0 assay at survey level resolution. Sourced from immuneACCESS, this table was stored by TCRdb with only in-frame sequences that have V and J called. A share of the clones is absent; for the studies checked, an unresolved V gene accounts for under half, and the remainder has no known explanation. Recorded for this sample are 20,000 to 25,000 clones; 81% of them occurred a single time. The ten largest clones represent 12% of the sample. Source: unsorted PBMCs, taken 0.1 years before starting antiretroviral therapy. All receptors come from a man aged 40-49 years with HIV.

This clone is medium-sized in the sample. The CDR3 coding sequence is TGCGCCAGCAGTCAACCCCCGACTAGCGGGAGGGCCGGAGGGCAGTTCTTC. Its protein product is CASSQPPTSGRAGGQFF. V and J are TRBV23-1 and TRBJ2-1; 14 bases align to TRBD2. TRBV23-1 is designated an ORF whose function remains uncertain. This CDR3 is 17 amino acids long. Trimming removed 2 bases from V and 12 bases from J; junction bases left unmatched: 12.

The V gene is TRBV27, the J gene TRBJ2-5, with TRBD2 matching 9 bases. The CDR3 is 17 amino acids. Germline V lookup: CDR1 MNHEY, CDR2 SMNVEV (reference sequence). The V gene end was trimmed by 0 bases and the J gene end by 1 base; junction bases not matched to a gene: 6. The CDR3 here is CASSLSVTSGIQETQYF. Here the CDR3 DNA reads TGTGCCAGCAGTTTATCGGTGACTAGCGGAATCCAAGAGACCCAGTACTTC.

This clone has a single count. CDR3 sequence (DNA): TGCGCCAGCAGCTTGGCAGGGAACACGGAGACCCAGTACTTC. It encodes CASSLAGNTETQYF. The chain couples TRBV5-1 to TRBJ2-5; tentative D call: TRBD1 (5 bases). Germline assignment: CDR1 SGHRS and CDR2 YFSETQ. CDR3 size: 14 residues. The V and J ends lost 0 bases and 5 bases respectively, with 11 bases between them. Filled out from reference TRBV5-1 and TRBJ2-5, the complete variable domain reads KAGVTQTPRYLIKTRGQQVTLSCSPISGHRSVSWYQQTPGQGLQFLFEYFSETQRNKGNFPGRFSGRQFSNSRSEMNVSTLELGDSALYLCASSLAGNTETQYFGPGTRLLVL.

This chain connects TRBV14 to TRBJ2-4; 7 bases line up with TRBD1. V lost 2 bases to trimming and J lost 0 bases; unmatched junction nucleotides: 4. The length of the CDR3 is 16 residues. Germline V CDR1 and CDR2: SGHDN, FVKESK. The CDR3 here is CASSQRQGIAKNIQYF. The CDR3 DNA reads TGTGCCAGCAGCCAAAGACAGGGTATAGCCAAAAACATTCAGTACTTC.

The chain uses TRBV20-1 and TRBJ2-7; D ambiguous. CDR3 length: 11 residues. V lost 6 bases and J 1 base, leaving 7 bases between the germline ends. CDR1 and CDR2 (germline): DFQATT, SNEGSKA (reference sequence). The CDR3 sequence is CSALLSYEQYF. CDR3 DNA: TGCAGTGCCCTTCTATCCTACGAGCAGTACTTC.